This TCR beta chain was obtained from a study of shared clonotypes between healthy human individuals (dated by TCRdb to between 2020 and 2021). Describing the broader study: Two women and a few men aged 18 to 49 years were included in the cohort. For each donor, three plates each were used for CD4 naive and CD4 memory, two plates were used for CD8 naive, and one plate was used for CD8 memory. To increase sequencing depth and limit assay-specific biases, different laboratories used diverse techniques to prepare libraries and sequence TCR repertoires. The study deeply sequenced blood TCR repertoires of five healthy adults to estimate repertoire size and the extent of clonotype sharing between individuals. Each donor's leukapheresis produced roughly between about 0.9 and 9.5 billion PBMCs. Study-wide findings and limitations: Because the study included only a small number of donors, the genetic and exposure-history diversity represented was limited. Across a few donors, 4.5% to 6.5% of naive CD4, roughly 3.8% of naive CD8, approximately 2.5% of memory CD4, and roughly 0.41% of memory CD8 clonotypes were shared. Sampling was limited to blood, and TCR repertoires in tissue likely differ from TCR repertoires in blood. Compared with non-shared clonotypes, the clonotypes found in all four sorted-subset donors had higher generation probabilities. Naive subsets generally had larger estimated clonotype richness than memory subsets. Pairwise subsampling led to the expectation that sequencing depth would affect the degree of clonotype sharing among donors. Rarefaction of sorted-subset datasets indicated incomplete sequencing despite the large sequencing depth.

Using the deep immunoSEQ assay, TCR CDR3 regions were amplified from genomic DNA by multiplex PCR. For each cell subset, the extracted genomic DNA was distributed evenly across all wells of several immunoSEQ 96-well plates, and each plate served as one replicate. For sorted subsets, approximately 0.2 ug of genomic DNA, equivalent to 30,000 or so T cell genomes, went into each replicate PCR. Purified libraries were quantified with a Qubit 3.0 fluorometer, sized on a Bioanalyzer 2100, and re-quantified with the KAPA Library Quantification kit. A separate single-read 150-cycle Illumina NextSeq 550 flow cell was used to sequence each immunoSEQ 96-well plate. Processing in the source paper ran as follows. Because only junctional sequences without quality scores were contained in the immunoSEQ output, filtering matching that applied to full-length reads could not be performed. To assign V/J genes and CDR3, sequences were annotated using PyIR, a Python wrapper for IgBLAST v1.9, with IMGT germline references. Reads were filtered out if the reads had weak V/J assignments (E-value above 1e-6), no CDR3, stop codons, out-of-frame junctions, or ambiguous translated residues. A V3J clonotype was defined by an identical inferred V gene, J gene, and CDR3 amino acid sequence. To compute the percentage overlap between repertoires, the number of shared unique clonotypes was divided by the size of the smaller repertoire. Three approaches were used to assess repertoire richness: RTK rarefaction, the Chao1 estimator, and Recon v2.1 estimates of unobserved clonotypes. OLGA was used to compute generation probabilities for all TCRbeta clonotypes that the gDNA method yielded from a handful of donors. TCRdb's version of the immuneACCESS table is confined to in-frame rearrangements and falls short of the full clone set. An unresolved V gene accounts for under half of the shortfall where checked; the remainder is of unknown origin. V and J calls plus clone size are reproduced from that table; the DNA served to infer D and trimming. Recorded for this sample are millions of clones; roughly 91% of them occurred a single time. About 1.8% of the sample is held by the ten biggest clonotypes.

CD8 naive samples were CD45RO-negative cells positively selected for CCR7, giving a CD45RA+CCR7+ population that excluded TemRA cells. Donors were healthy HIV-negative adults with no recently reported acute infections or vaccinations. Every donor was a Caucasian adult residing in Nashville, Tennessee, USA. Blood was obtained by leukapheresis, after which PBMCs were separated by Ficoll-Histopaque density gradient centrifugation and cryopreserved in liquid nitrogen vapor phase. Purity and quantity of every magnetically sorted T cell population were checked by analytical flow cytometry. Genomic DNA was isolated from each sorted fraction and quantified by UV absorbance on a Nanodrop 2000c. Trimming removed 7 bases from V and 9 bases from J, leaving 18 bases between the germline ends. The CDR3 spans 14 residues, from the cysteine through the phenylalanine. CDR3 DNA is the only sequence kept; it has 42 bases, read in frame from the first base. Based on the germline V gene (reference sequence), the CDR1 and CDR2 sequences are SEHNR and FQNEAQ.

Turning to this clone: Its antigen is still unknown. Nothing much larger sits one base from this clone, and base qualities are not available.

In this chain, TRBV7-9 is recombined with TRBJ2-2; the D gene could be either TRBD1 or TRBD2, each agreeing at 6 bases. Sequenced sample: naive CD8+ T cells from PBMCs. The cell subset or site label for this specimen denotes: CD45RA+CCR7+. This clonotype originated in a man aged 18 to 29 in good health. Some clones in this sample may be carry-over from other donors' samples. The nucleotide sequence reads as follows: TGTGCCAGCACTCGACAGGCTGGGGGGAGGGAGCTGTTTTTT. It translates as CASTRQAGGRELFF. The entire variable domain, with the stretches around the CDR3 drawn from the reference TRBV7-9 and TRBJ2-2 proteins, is DTGVSQNPRHKITKRGQNVTFRCDPISEHNRLYWYRQTLGQGPEFLTYFQNEAQLEKSRLLSDRFSAERPKGSFSTLEIQRTEQGDSAMYLCASTRQAGGRELFFGEGSRLTVL.